This TCR beta chain is from a study of blood T cell repertoires in COVID-19. Across the study: The United States, Italy and Spain supplied acute and convalescent COVID-19 samples. The cDNA or gDNA used as material had been derived from T cells, B-cell-depleted T cells, or PBMCs.

Per the study methods: Amplified reference gene primers provided the basis for estimating nucleated cell counts. Sequencing used immunoSEQ multiplex PCR; TCRdb keeps in-frame clones, though not all of them. Clone size and the V and J calls come from that table; the DNA yielded D and trimming. The sample records some 68,000 clones, roughly 89% being singletons. Germline CDR1 MGHRA, CDR2 YSYEKL. The V gene end was trimmed by 0 bases and the J gene end by 4 bases; junction bases not matched to a gene: 5. The CDR3 has 16 residues. This clonotype originated in a man aged 45-65 years with active COVID-19. The chain links TRBV4-1 to TRBJ1-2; TRBD1 matches 10 bases. Sequencing used peripheral blood. The CDR3 bases are TGCGCCAGCAGCCAAGATGGGACAGGGGATTCCTATGGCTACACCTTC. Translating it yields CASSQDGTGDSYGYTF.